This record covers a single T cell receptor (beta chain). Ten or more counts support this clonotype. Its antigen is unknown. No base-level quality is on record; no much larger clone is a single base apart. Data came from an Illumina HiSeq 2500. Quantitative 5'-RACE with molecular barcodes was the method used to prepare the TCR beta libraries. The paper's data handling went like this. Disease-linked TCR variants were identified with a new computational method built on a probabilistic model of VDJ rearrangement. TCRdb itself trimmed the public reads at Q25 with fastp, ran MiXCR and retained productive beta chains. Here each entry gathers all rows of one CDR3 protein and keeps the most common genes and DNA. V and J calls and clone size were set by TCRdb, not the authors. In this sample the table shows 450,000 to 550,000 distinct CDR3 sequences, about 5.4% of which occur a single time. Of the sample, approximately 4% falls within the top ten clones.

V and J are trimmed by 6 bases and 4 bases, and the gene matches miss 8 bases of the junction. CDR1 and CDR2 were assigned from the germline V gene as SQVTM and ANQGSEA. Including cysteine and phenylalanine, the CDR3 has 14 amino acids. The sequence is cut down to CDR3 DNA, 42 bases in frame from base 1. The data belong to a study of CD8 T cells in ankylosing spondylitis (dated by TCRdb to about 2017). Looking at the study overall: To find TCR variants linked to disease, the study profiled T cell receptor beta repertoires in ankylosing spondylitis patients and healthy donors. The full study cohort was made up of about 25 ankylosing spondylitis patients and roughly 100 healthy donors. Peripheral blood was sampled, and synovial fluid was additionally collected from ankylosing spondylitis patients.

The full study reports these points: A TCR beta motif made up of several highly homologous amino acid variants appeared to be characteristic of blood from ankylosing spondylitis patients. Some of the motif variants had been reported before in the synovial fluid and blood of reactive arthritis patients, a finding that suggests common disease-initiation mechanisms. The disease-linked clones were reported as significantly enriched in matched synovial fluid samples from ankylosing spondylitis patients. In peripheral blood, the disease-linked clones were found at relatively low frequencies and had a CD8+ phenotype.

The chain links TRBV29-1 with TRBJ2-5, with TRBD1 matching 10 junction bases. The sequence was obtained from a male donor with ankylosing spondylitis. The specimen sequenced was blood, either unsorted or a sorted T cell fraction (not recorded which). The bases are TGCAGCGTGGATTCGGGACAGGGGAGAGAGACCCAGTACTTC. Translated, this is CSVDSGQGRETQYF. The reference TRBV29-1 and TRBJ2-5 proteins fill in what lies around the CDR3, so the full variable domain reads SAVISQKPSRDICQRGTSLTIQCQVDSQVTMMFWYRQQPGQSLTLIATANQGSEATYESGFVIDKFPISRPNLTFSTLTVSNMSPEDSSIYLCSVDSGQGRETQYFGPGTRLLVL.